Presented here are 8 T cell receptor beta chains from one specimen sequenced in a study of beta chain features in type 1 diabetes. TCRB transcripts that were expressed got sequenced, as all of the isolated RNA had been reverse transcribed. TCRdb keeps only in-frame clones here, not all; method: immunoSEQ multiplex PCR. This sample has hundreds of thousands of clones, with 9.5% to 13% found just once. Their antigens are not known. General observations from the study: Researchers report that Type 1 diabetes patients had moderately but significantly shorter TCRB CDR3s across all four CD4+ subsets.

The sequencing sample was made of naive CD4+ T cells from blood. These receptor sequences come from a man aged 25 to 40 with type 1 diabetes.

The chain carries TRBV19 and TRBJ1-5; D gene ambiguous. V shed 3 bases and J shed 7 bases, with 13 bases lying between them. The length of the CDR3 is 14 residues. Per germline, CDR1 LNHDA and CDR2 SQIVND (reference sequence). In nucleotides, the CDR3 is TGTGCCAGTAGTATCGGGGTGAGGAGCCAGCCCCAGCATTTT. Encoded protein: CASSIGVRSQPQHF.

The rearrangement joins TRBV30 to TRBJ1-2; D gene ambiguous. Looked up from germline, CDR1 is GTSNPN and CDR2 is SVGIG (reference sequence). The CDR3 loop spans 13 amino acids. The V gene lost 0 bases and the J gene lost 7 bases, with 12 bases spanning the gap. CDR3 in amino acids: CAWSVRQAVGYTF. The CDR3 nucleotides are TGTGCCTGGAGTGTTCGTCAGGCTGTTGGCTACACCTTC.

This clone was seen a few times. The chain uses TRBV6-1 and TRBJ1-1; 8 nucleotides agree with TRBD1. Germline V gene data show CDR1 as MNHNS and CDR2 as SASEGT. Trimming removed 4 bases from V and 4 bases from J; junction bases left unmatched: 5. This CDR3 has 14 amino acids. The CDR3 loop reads CASSGDRGSTEAFF. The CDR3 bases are TGTGCCAGCAGTGGCGACAGGGGCAGCACTGAAGCTTTCTTT.

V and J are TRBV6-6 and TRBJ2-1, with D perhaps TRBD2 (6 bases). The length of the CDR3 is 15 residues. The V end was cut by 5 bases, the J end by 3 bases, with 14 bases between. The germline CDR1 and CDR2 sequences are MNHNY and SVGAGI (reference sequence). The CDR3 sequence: CASSPPLGSYNEQFF. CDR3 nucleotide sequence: TGTGCCAGCAGTCCACCCCTCGGGAGCTACAATGAGCAGTTCTTC.

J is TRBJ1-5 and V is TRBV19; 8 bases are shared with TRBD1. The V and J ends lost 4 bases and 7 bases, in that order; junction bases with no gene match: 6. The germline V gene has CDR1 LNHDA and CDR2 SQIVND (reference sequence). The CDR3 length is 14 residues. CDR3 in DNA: TGTGCCAGTAGTACTTCAGGGGGCGAGCAGCCCCAGCATTTT. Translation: CASSTSGGEQPQHF.

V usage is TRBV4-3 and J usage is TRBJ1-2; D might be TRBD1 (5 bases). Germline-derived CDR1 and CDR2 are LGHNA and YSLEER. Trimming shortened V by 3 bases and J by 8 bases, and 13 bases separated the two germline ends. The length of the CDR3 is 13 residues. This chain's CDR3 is CASSQKGVLGYTF. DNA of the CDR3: TGCGCCAGCAGCCAGAAAGGGGTTCTAGGCTACACCTTC.

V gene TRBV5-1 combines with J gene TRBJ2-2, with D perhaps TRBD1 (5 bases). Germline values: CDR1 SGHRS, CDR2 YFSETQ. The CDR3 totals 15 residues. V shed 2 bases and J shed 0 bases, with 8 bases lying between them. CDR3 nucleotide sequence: TGCGCCAGCAGCTTAAGGACACCGAACACCGGGGAGCTGTTTTTT. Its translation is CASSLRTPNTGELFF.

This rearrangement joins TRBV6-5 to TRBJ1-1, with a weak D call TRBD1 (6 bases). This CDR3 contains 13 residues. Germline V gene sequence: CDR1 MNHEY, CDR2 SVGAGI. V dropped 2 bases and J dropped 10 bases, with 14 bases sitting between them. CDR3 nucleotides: TGTGCCAGCAGTTACCCGGGACACCTGGGAGCTTTCTTT. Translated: CASSYPGHLGAFF.